These T cell receptor beta chains were read from a single sample in a study of blood T cells in healthy people across ages. TCRdb reanalysed the 5' RACE reads using MiXCR and keeps one entry per CDR3 protein. The sample records 650,000 to 700,000 distinct CDR3 sequences, around 52% being singletons. The sample consisted of blood. Receptors originate from a woman of 80 years or more in good health. Each CDR3 is given with its conserved first and last residue. The order of the fields is V gene, clone size, J gene, D gene, CDR3 DNA, CDR3 protein. D genes are given only for firm matches. A row's size may be missing; if present it is once, few, many or a size class.

TRBV6-1	few	TRBJ1-5	TRBD1	TGTGCCAGCAGTGGACAGGGTTACAATCAGCCCCAGCATTTT	CASSGQGYNQPQHF
TRBV5-5	many	TRBJ2-7	.	TGTGCCAGCAGCTTCGGGACGTTAGGTGTCTACGAGCAGTACTTC	CASSFGTLGVYEQYF
TRBV5-1	.	TRBJ2-1	TRBD2	TGCGCCAGCAACTACTCGGGGGGGTCAGGGGAGCAGTTCTTC	CASNYSGGSGEQFF
TRBV3-1	.	TRBJ1-2	.	TGTGCCAGCAGCCAACCGATAGGTGGCTACACCTTC	CASSQPIGGYTF
TRBV3-1	.	TRBJ2-7	TRBD1	TGTGCCAGCAGCCTTCTAAGCGGGACAGGGGCCGACGAGCAGTACTTC	CASSLLSGTGADEQYF
TRBV28	.	TRBJ2-5	TRBD1	TGTGCCAGCAGATGGACAGGGAGAGAGACCCAGTACTTC	CASRWTGRETQYF
TRBV7-9	many	TRBJ2-1	TRBD2	TGTGCCAGCACCTCGGCTAGCGGCTACAATGAGCAGTTCTTC	CASTSASGYNEQFF
TRBV7-9	many	TRBJ2-7	TRBD1	TGTGCCAGCAGCTTATCAACTGGGCCACAGGGGAAGTACGAGCAGTACTTC	CASSLSTGPQGKYEQYF
TRBV30	.	TRBJ1-2	.	TGTGCCTGGAGTGGTCCGGGACACTCTGGCTGCACCTTC	CAWSGPGHSGCTF
TRBV4-2	.	TRBJ2-1	TRBD2	TGTGCCAGCAGCCAGAACCCGGGACTAGCGGGAGGGGAGCAGTTCTTC	CASSQNPGLAGGEQFF
TRBV12-3/TRBV12-4	.	TRBJ2-7	.	TGTGCCAGCGGCTGGCCAGGACACGAGCAGTACTTC	CASGWPGHEQYF
TRBV12-3/TRBV12-4	.	TRBJ1-3	.	TGTGCCAGCAAACATCCCTCTGGAAACACCATATATTTT	CASKHPSGNTIYF
TRBV5-1	few	TRBJ1-4	.	TGCGCCAGCAGCTCAGAATCAACTAATGAAAAACTGTTTTTT	CASSSESTNEKLFF
TRBV7-2	.	TRBJ2-3	TRBD2	TGTGCCAGCAGCCCCCTCCGGGGGGGACTCGGTGGCACAGATACGCAGTATTTT	CASSPLRGGLGGTDTQYF
TRBV5-5	many	TRBJ2-7	.	TGTGCCAGCAGCTTGGGGAGGGGGGCATTGAGTGAGTATCGACGCGAGCAGTACTTC	CASSLGRGALSEYRREQYF
TRBV4-2	many	TRBJ2-3	TRBD2	TGTGCCAGCAGCCAAGATGGCGGGGGTACGCAGTATTTT	CASSQDGGGTQYF
TRBV20-1	few	TRBJ1-5	.	TGCAGAATCCCCCCCCGTTCGATGAATCAGCCCCAGCATTTT	CRIPPRSMNQPQHF
TRBV5-1	.	TRBJ1-1	TRBD1	TGCGCCAGCAGCTTGATGGAGACAGGGGTCACTGAAGCTTTCTTT	CASSLMETGVTEAFF
TRBV6-2/TRBV6-3	many	TRBJ2-7	TRBD1	TGTGCCAGCAGCTATGACAGGGGGTACCACGAGCAGTACTTC	CASSYDRGYHEQYF
TRBV3-1	few	TRBJ1-1	TRBD1	TGTGCCAGCAGCCAATTACAGGGGGCTGAAGCTTTCTTT	CASSQLQGAEAFF
TRBV30	few	TRBJ2-1	.	TGTGCCTATAAGGACTCCTACAATGAGCAGTTCTTC	CAYKDSYNEQFF
TRBV5-5	.	TRBJ2-5	TRBD2	TGTGCCAGCAGCTTGCAGGCTAGCGGGGGCCGGGAGACCCAGTACTTC	CASSLQASGGRETQYF
TRBV20-1	.	TRBJ1-6	TRBD1	TGCAGTGCTAGAGATGCGGCCTCAGGGGGCGGCTCACCCCTCCACTTT	CSARDAASGGGSPLHF
TRBV20-1	.	TRBJ2-7	.	TGCAGTGCTAGAGCCGGGACCCCCTACGAGCAGTACTTC	CSARAGTPYEQYF
TRBV5-1	many	TRBJ2-5	.	TGCGCCAGCAGCTTGGGGACAGCCTCGGAGACCCAGTACTTC	CASSLGTASETQYF
TRBV7-2	.	TRBJ2-1	.	TGTGCCAGCAGCTTTGGACAGCCCAACAATGAGCAGTTCTTC	CASSFGQPNNEQFF
TRBV6-6	.	TRBJ1-1	.	TGTGCCAGCAGTCCTACGTCAGGTGTCGCTGAAGCTTTCTTT	CASSPTSGVAEAFF
TRBV28	.	TRBJ2-2	.	TGTGCCTCCCCGGCAGATAACGGGGAGCTGTTTTTT	CASPADNGELFF
TRBV28	many	TRBJ2-4	TRBD2	TGTGCCAGCAGTTCCCCGGGAGGAGCCAAAAACATTCAGTACTTC	CASSSPGGAKNIQYF
TRBV28	.	TRBJ2-3	TRBD2	TGTGCCAGCAGTTTTTCTGACCACCCGACTAGCACAGATACGCGGTATTTT	CASSFSDHPTSTDTRYF
TRBV29-1	many	TRBJ2-1	.	TGCAGCGTTGGTTCTACAGGGTACCCTTACAATGAGCAGTTCTTC	CSVGSTGYPYNEQFF
TRBV4-2	.	TRBJ1-2	TRBD1	TGTGCCAGCAGCTCACGCGGGAAGCAGGGGGCTTTCGGCTACACCTTC	CASSSRGKQGAFGYTF
TRBV7-9	.	TRBJ1-1	TRBD1	TGTGCCAGCAGCAAACAGGGGGCCGTAAACACTGAAGCTTTCTTT	CASSKQGAVNTEAFF
TRBV7-9	many	TRBJ1-6	.	TGTGCCAGCAGCTTAGAAACAGGGTTGTCTAATTCACCCCTCCACTTT	CASSLETGLSNSPLHF
TRBV6-2/TRBV6-3	few	TRBJ2-7	TRBD2	TGTGCCAGCAGTCGGGAGGCCTCCTACGAGCAGTACTTC	CASSREASYEQYF
TRBV7-2	.	TRBJ2-7	.	TGTGCCAGCAGCTTTACTTGGGCCAGCTACGAGCAGTACTTC	CASSFTWASYEQYF
TRBV28	.	TRBJ2-5	TRBD1	TGTGCCAGCAGTTTTACCTCGGACAGGGCGGAGTACTTC	CASSFTSDRAEYF
TRBV6-1	.	TRBJ2-7	.	TGTGCCAGCAGTCCCCACTTACAGGGTCCCTACGAGCAGTACTTC	CASSPHLQGPYEQYF
TRBV7-8	.	TRBJ2-1	.	TGTGCCAGCAGCTTAGCTCTGGGCACATCCAGAATGATTGAGCAGTTCTTC	CASSLALGTSRMIEQFF
TRBV29-1	.	TRBJ2-3	.	TGCAGTGTCGGCAGGGGATTCACAGATACGCAGTATTTT	CSVGRGFTDTQYF
TRBV7-9	.	TRBJ2-7	.	TGTGCCAGCAGTTCCCTGACAGGAGCATACGAGCAGTACTTC	CASSSLTGAYEQYF
TRBV9	many	TRBJ2-3	.	TGTGCCAGCAGCGTAGACGGCGGGTCCCCTACAGATACGCAGTATTTT	CASSVDGGSPTDTQYF
TRBV29-1	once	TRBJ2-2	.	TGCAGCGGTACGAAAACCGGGGAGCTGTTTTTT	CSGTKTGELFF
TRBV4-3	.	TRBJ1-4	.	TGCGCCAGCAGCAACGGACAGTTCGGAAAACTGTTTTTT	CASSNGQFGKLFF
TRBV7-2	.	TRBJ2-1	TRBD2	TGTGCCAGCAGCCTAGGGACTAGCGGGAGCGGGCAGTTCTTC	CASSLGTSGSGQFF
TRBV25-1	.	TRBJ1-6	.	TGTGCCAGCAGTGAATACTACGGTGCCTATAATAATTCACCCCTCCACTTT	CASSEYYGAYNNSPLHF
TRBV27	.	TRBJ2-1	.	TGTGCCAGCAGTTCAGGTCTTTTGCCCAATGAGCAGTTCTTC	CASSSGLLPNEQFF
TRBV7-9	.	TRBJ2-7	.	TGTGCCAGCAGCTTATTGGGCAGAACCTACGTGCAGTACTTC	CASSLLGRTYVQYF
TRBV15	.	TRBJ1-4	.	TGTGCCACCAGCAGAGATCGGGAGGGTAATGAAAAACTGTTTTTT	CATSRDREGNEKLFF
TRBV3-1	.	TRBJ1-3	.	TGTGCCAGCAGTCCAACAGTGATTGCTGGAAACACCATATATTTT	CASSPTVIAGNTIYF
TRBV20-1	many	TRBJ2-1	TRBD2	TGCAGTGCGCCGGGGGTCGGCGGGAGGGAATACAATGAGCAGTTCTTC	CSAPGVGGREYNEQFF
TRBV29-1	.	TRBJ2-3	.	TGCAGCGCTCTGGAACAGGTTGGCACAGATACGCAGTATTTT	CSALEQVGTDTQYF
TRBV20-1	few	TRBJ2-7	TRBD2	TGCAGTGCTAGAGGTGGACTAGCGGGGGCCTACGAGCAGTACTTC	CSARGGLAGAYEQYF